This T cell receptor beta chain was captured in a study of blood T cells in healthy people across ages. Overall study findings and caveats: Older age coincided with a roughly linear decline in TCR beta diversity per million T cells.

Worth noting for this clonotype: Antigen: not known.

Then a second PCR, running about 7 to 11 cycles, was carried out with a sample-barcoded 5' primer and a J-beta primer mix. TCRdb fed the 5' RACE reads into MiXCR, producing one record per CDR3 protein. Found here are approximately 800,000 distinct CDR3 sequences, around a quarter of them singletons; the top ten hold 3.7%. This CDR3 comprises 15 residues. V lost 1 base to trimming and J lost 5 bases; unmatched junction nucleotides: 7. Germline values: CDR1 SEHNR, CDR2 FQNEAQ (reference sequence). The same data also contributed to another study, on T cells of mothers and their children.

Material for sequencing was blood. The TCR sequence derives from a boy younger than 18 in good health. The rearrangement joins TRBV7-9 to TRBJ1-1; 7 bases are shared with TRBD1. Here the CDR3 reads CASSLGQGKKTEAFF. The CDR3, as DNA: TGTGCCAGCAGCTTAGGACAGGGTAAAAAGACTGAAGCTTTCTTT.